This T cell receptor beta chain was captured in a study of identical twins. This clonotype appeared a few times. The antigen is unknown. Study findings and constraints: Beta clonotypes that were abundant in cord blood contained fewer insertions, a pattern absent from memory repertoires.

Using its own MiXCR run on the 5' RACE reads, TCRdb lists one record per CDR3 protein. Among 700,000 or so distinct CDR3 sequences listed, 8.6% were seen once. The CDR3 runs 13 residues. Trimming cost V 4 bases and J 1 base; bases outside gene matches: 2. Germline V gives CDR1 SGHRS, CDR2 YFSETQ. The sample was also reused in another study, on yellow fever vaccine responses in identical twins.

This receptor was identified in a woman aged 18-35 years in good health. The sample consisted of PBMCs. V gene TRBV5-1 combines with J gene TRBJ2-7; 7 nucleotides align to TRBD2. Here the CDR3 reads CASSKLASYEQYF. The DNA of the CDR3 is TGCGCCAGCAGCAAACTAGCGTCCTACGAGCAGTACTTC.